Listed below are T cell receptor beta chains from one sample, sequenced in a study of shared clonotypes between healthy human individuals. Repertoires were generated with immunoSEQ multiplex PCR, while TCRdb's copy carries only in-frame clones and drops some. This sample has about 710,000 clones, with 60% to 75% found just once. The sample taken for sequencing was memory CD4+ T cells sorted from blood. These receptors were obtained from a woman in her twenties or thirties in good health. CDR3s include the opening cysteine and the closing phenylalanine or tryptophan. A D gene is named only where the DNA matches it firmly. Clone size is not always given. Where it is, it says once, few, many or a class for expanded clones.

v_gene: TRBV5-8
j_gene: TRBJ2-6
abundance: -
d_gene: -
CDR3aa: CASSLYGYSGANVLTF
CDR3nt: TGTGCCAGCAGCTTGTACGGATACTCTGGGGCCAACGTCCTGACTTTC

v_gene: TRBV27
j_gene: TRBJ2-2
abundance: -
d_gene: -
CDR3aa: CASSRLASGELFF
CDR3nt: TGTGCCAGCAGCCGTCTAGCGTCCGGGGAGCTGTTTTTT

v_gene: TRBV5-4
j_gene: TRBJ2-5
abundance: -
d_gene: TRBD2
CDR3aa: CASSLGTSGQETQYF
CDR3nt: TGTGCCAGCAGCCTGGGGACTAGCGGACAAGAGACCCAGTACTTC

v_gene: TRBV18
j_gene: TRBJ2-7
abundance: -
d_gene: TRBD1
CDR3aa: CASSPDRAQYF
CDR3nt: TGTGCCAGCTCACCGGACAGGGCGCAGTACTTC

v_gene: TRBV6-4
j_gene: TRBJ1-1
abundance: -
d_gene: -
CDR3aa: CASRVLEAFF
CDR3nt: TGTGCCAGCAGGGTCCTCGAAGCTTTCTTT

v_gene: TRBV19
j_gene: TRBJ1-2
abundance: few
d_gene: -
CDR3aa: CASSIGDYGYTF
CDR3nt: TGTGCCAGTAGTATAGGGGACTATGGCTACACCTTC

v_gene: TRBV7-8
j_gene: TRBJ1-3
abundance: -
d_gene: -
CDR3aa: CASSPLSGNTIYF
CDR3nt: TGTGCCAGCAGCCCCCTCTCTGGAAACACCATATATTTT

v_gene: TRBV15
j_gene: TRBJ2-1
abundance: -
d_gene: -
CDR3aa: CATGRTVTSYNEQFF
CDR3nt: TGTGCCACCGGCCGGACCGTAACCTCCTACAATGAGCAGTTCTTC

v_gene: TRBV19
j_gene: TRBJ2-2
abundance: few
d_gene: TRBD2
CDR3aa: CASRGRGNTGELFF
CDR3nt: TGTGCCAGTAGAGGGAGGGGGAACACCGGGGAGCTGTTTTTT

v_gene: TRBV18
j_gene: TRBJ1-4
abundance: -
d_gene: -
CDR3aa: CASSPNRETNEKLFF
CDR3nt: TGTGCCAGCTCACCCAACAGAGAAACTAATGAAAAACTGTTTTTT

v_gene: TRBV28
j_gene: TRBJ1-1
abundance: -
d_gene: -
CDR3aa: CASGLLNTEAFF
CDR3nt: TGTGCCAGCGGACTCCTTAACACTGAAGCTTTCTTT

v_gene: TRBV28
j_gene: TRBJ2-7
abundance: -
d_gene: -
CDR3aa: CASSTDLGIYEQYF
CDR3nt: TGTGCCAGCAGCACCGACCTCGGGATCTACGAGCAGTACTTC

v_gene: TRBV29-1
j_gene: TRBJ2-5
abundance: -
d_gene: -
CDR3aa: CSVGQWGETQYF
CDR3nt: TGCAGCGTTGGGCAGTGGGGAGAGACCCAGTACTTC

v_gene: TRBV6-6
j_gene: TRBJ1-3
abundance: -
d_gene: TRBD1
CDR3aa: CASSKTGTGNTIYF
CDR3nt: TGTGCCAGCAGCAAGACAGGGACTGGAAACACCATATATTTT

v_gene: TRBV5-6
j_gene: TRBJ2-3
abundance: -
d_gene: TRBD2
CDR3aa: CASSPIAGHTDTQYF
CDR3nt: TGTGCCAGCAGCCCAATAGCGGGCCACACAGATACGCAGTATTTT

v_gene: TRBV5-1
j_gene: TRBJ2-1
abundance: -
d_gene: -
CDR3aa: CASSLLGVWEQFF
CDR3nt: TGCGCCAGCAGCTTATTAGGGGTCTGGGAGCAGTTCTTC

v_gene: TRBV19
j_gene: TRBJ1-2
abundance: -
d_gene: -
CDR3aa: CASSIYSYGYTF
CDR3nt: TGTGCCAGTAGTATTTACAGCTATGGCTACACCTTC

v_gene: TRBV28
j_gene: TRBJ1-4
abundance: -
d_gene: TRBD1
CDR3aa: CASSSPGTGGSNEKLFF
CDR3nt: TGTGCCAGCAGTTCCCCCGGGACAGGGGGAAGTAATGAAAAACTGTTTTTT

v_gene: TRBV5-1
j_gene: TRBJ2-7
abundance: -
d_gene: -
CDR3aa: CASSLAPDDYEQYF
CDR3nt: TGCGCCAGCAGCTTGGCTCCCGATGATTACGAGCAGTACTTC

v_gene: TRBV5-4
j_gene: TRBJ1-2
abundance: -
d_gene: -
CDR3aa: CASSLGTALLAGYTF
CDR3nt: TGTGCCAGCAGCTTGGGAACAGCCCTCCTCGCTGGCTACACCTTC

v_gene: TRBV5-8
j_gene: TRBJ1-1
abundance: -
d_gene: -
CDR3aa: CASRQVFYTEAFF
CDR3nt: TGTGCCAGCAGACAGGTTTTTTACACTGAAGCTTTCTTT

v_gene: TRBV27
j_gene: TRBJ2-7
abundance: -
d_gene: -
CDR3aa: CASSPSPRGLEQYF
CDR3nt: TGTGCCAGCAGTCCATCCCCCAGGGGACTCGAGCAGTACTTC

v_gene: TRBV6-6
j_gene: TRBJ2-3
abundance: few
d_gene: -
CDR3aa: CASRPHTTSTDTQYF
CDR3nt: TGTGCCAGCAGACCCCATACCACTAGCACAGATACGCAGTATTTT

v_gene: TRBV6-1
j_gene: TRBJ2-1
abundance: -
d_gene: TRBD1
CDR3aa: CASSETGAVRLFF
CDR3nt: TGTGCCAGCAGCGAGACAGGGGCGGTAAGGCTGTTCTTC

v_gene: TRBV28
j_gene: TRBJ1-5
abundance: few
d_gene: -
CDR3aa: CAYPGAALSQPQHF
CDR3nt: TGTGCCTACCCGGGGGCAGCCCTAAGTCAGCCCCAGCATTTT

v_gene: TRBV27
j_gene: TRBJ1-4
abundance: -
d_gene: -
CDR3aa: CASSRTTGYPNEKLFF
CDR3nt: TGTGCCAGCAGTCGAACGACAGGCTACCCTAATGAAAAACTGTTTTTT

v_gene: TRBV29-1
j_gene: TRBJ2-3
abundance: -
d_gene: -
CDR3aa: CSVRTDTQYF
CDR3nt: TGCAGCGTTCGCACAGATACGCAGTATTTT

v_gene: TRBV7-2
j_gene: TRBJ1-5
abundance: -
d_gene: -
CDR3aa: CASSPWFDRGQPQHF
CDR3nt: TGTGCCAGCAGCCCCTGGTTCGATCGGGGTCAGCCCCAGCATTTT

v_gene: TRBV15
j_gene: TRBJ2-1
abundance: -
d_gene: -
CDR3aa: CATSRDPGSYNEQFF
CDR3nt: TGTGCCACCAGCAGAGACCCTGGCAGTTACAATGAGCAGTTCTTC

v_gene: TRBV27
j_gene: TRBJ2-2
abundance: -
d_gene: -
CDR3aa: CASSIVDTGELFF
CDR3nt: TGTGCCAGCAGTATCGTGGACACCGGGGAGCTGTTTTTT

v_gene: TRBV5-1
j_gene: TRBJ2-7
abundance: -
d_gene: TRBD1
CDR3aa: CASSLVAGGSYEQYF
CDR3nt: TGCGCCAGCAGCTTGGTTGCAGGGGGCTCCTACGAGCAGTACTTC

v_gene: TRBV30
j_gene: TRBJ1-6
abundance: -
d_gene: TRBD1
CDR3aa: CAWSVYGTGIFSYNSPLHF
CDR3nt: TGTGCCTGGAGTGTATACGGGACAGGGATCTTCTCCTATAATTCACCCCTCCACTTT

v_gene: TRBV15
j_gene: TRBJ1-5
abundance: few
d_gene: TRBD1
CDR3aa: CATSAGTGGDQPQHF
CDR3nt: TGTGCCACCAGCGCCGGGACAGGGGGCGATCAGCCCCAGCATTTT

v_gene: TRBV28
j_gene: TRBJ2-7
abundance: -
d_gene: TRBD2
CDR3aa: CASSFTSGRFHEQYF
CDR3nt: TGTGCCAGCAGTTTTACTAGCGGGAGGTTCCACGAGCAGTACTTC

v_gene: TRBV4-1
j_gene: TRBJ1-1
abundance: -
d_gene: -
CDR3aa: CASSQDLGTLNTEAFF
CDR3nt: TGCGCCAGCAGCCAAGATTTGGGCACATTGAACACTGAAGCTTTCTTT

v_gene: TRBV18
j_gene: TRBJ2-1
abundance: -
d_gene: TRBD2
CDR3aa: CASSPTSGISYNEQFF
CDR3nt: TGTGCCAGCTCACCGACTAGCGGGATATCCTACAATGAGCAGTTCTTC

v_gene: TRBV19
j_gene: TRBJ1-1
abundance: -
d_gene: -
CDR3aa: CASSIIAGNTEAFF
CDR3nt: TGTGCCAGTAGTATAATTGCAGGGAACACTGAAGCTTTCTTT

v_gene: TRBV5-4
j_gene: TRBJ1-4
abundance: -
d_gene: -
CDR3aa: CASSLTGPNEKLFF
CDR3nt: TGTGCCAGCAGCTTGACAGGGCCTAATGAAAAACTGTTTTTT

v_gene: TRBV6-4
j_gene: TRBJ2-1
abundance: -
d_gene: TRBD2
CDR3aa: CASSDYPSGSSYNEQFF
CDR3nt: TGTGCCAGCAGTGACTATCCTAGCGGGAGCTCCTACAATGAGCAGTTCTTC

v_gene: TRBV28
j_gene: TRBJ2-5
abundance: -
d_gene: -
CDR3aa: CASRSYRGGGPRGTQYF
CDR3nt: TGTGCCAGCAGATCATACCGAGGGGGGGGGCCCCGTGGGACCCAGTACTTC

v_gene: TRBV7-9
j_gene: TRBJ2-7
abundance: few
d_gene: TRBD2
CDR3aa: CASSSSGREPYEQYF
CDR3nt: TGTGCCAGCAGCAGTAGCGGGAGAGAACCCTACGAGCAGTACTTC

v_gene: TRBV29-1
j_gene: TRBJ1-4
abundance: few
d_gene: -
CDR3aa: CSVAFTGEKLFF
CDR3nt: TGCAGCGTTGCATTTACGGGGGAAAAACTGTTTTTT

v_gene: TRBV11-2
j_gene: TRBJ1-1
abundance: -
d_gene: -
CDR3aa: CASSLGLNTEAFF
CDR3nt: TGTGCCAGCAGCTTGGGCCTTAACACTGAAGCTTTCTTT

v_gene: TRBV4-2
j_gene: TRBJ2-3
abundance: few
d_gene: TRBD2
CDR3aa: CASSQPSRGGRAGSADTQYF
CDR3nt: TGTGCCAGCAGCCAACCCTCACGGGGCGGGAGGGCAGGTTCCGCAGATACGCAGTATTTT

v_gene: TRBV7-9
j_gene: TRBJ2-2
abundance: -
d_gene: -
CDR3aa: CSLGRGTGELFF
CDR3nt: TGTAGTCTAGGGCGCGGCACCGGGGAGCTGTTTTTT

v_gene: TRBV19
j_gene: TRBJ2-7
abundance: -
d_gene: -
CDR3aa: CASSQGATYEQYF
CDR3nt: TGTGCCAGTAGTCAGGGTGCCACCTACGAGCAGTACTTC

v_gene: TRBV10-1
j_gene: TRBJ2-3
abundance: many
d_gene: TRBD2
CDR3aa: CASSESSSGRDLRAQYF
CDR3nt: TGCGCCAGCAGTGAGTCGTCGAGCGGGAGGGACCTGCGGGCGCAGTATTTT

v_gene: TRBV7-9
j_gene: TRBJ2-3
abundance: -
d_gene: TRBD2
CDR3aa: CASSSTNSGRVRDTQYF
CDR3nt: TGTGCCAGCAGCTCTACCAATAGCGGGAGAGTCAGGGATACGCAGTATTTT

v_gene: TRBV7-2
j_gene: TRBJ2-7
abundance: -
d_gene: TRBD2
CDR3aa: CASSVQGTSFHEQYF
CDR3nt: TGTGCCAGCAGCGTCCAAGGGACTAGCTTCCACGAGCAGTACTTC